This T cell receptor beta chain originates from a study of blood T cell repertoires in COVID-19. Study overall: The origin of the acute and convalescent COVID-19 samples was the United States, Italy and Spain. In each case, the material was cDNA or gDNA derived from T cells, B-cell-depleted T cells, or PBMCs.

Using immunoSEQ multiplex PCR, the repertoire was profiled, and TCRdb retains in-frame clones only, with some absent. The sample has around 140,000 clones, around nine tenths seen once. The CDR3 is made up of 16 amino acids. V was pared by 0 bases and J by 6 bases, with 8 bases of the junction left unmatched. CDR1 SGDLS and CDR2 YYNGEE come from the germline V gene. The V and J genes are TRBV9 and TRBJ2-3; 9 bases are shared with TRBD2. The origin of this receptor is a man aged 55 to 70 with active or convalescent COVID-19. Sample: peripheral blood. The CDR3: CASSVAGVAGDDTQYF. Written as DNA, the CDR3 is TGTGCCAGCAGCGTAGCTGGGGTAGCGGGAGACGATACGCAGTATTTT. The full variable domain, with the rest looked up from reference TRBV9 and TRBJ2-3, is DSGVTQTPKHLITATGQRVTLRCSPRSGDLSVYWYQQSLDQGLQFLIQYYNGEERAKGNILERFSAQQFPDLHSELNLSSLELGDSALYFCASSVAGVAGDDTQYFGPGTRLTVL.